These T cell receptor beta chains were read from a single sample in a study of shared clonotypes between healthy human individuals. Sequencing was performed with immunoSEQ multiplex PCR; in TCRdb, only in-frame clones are kept and a portion is missing. The sample yields fewer than 600,000 clones, roughly 72% seen once. The sequencing sample was made of PBMCs. The origin of the receptors is a woman aged 40 to 49 in good health. Some clones in this sample may be carry-over from other donors' samples. The CDR3 runs from the conserved cysteine through the conserved F or W. The D gene is left open where the match is weak. Where a row states a size, it is once, few, many or the class of an expanded clone; other rows omit it.

clone size	J gene	D gene	V gene	CDR3 protein	CDR3 DNA
-	TRBJ2-3	-	TRBV7-9	CASSLGDTTDTQYF	TGTGCCAGCAGCTTAGGGGACACCACAGATACGCAGTATTTT
-	TRBJ1-2	TRBD1	TRBV7-6	CASSLFTGGVYGYTF	TGTGCCAGCAGCTTATTTACAGGGGGCGTCTATGGCTACACCTTC
-	TRBJ2-4	-	TRBV2	CASSDSLAKNIQYF	TGTGCCAGCAGTGACAGTTTAGCCAAAAACATTCAGTACTTC
-	TRBJ2-7	-	TRBV6-7	CASSELAGVPSEQYF	TGTGCCAGCAGTGAACTGGCAGGGGTACCTTCCGAGCAGTACTTC
-	TRBJ2-1	-	TRBV27	CASSPTPSSYNEQFF	TGTGCCAGCAGTCCTACTCCTAGCTCCTACAATGAGCAGTTCTTC
-	TRBJ2-1	-	TRBV9	CASSVVPSYNEQFF	TGTGCCAGCAGCGTAGTGCCCTCATACAATGAGCAGTTCTTC
-	TRBJ2-3	-	TRBV20-1	CSLQTSDTQYF	TGCAGCCTTCAAACTTCAGATACGCAGTATTTT
once	TRBJ2-1	TRBD2	TRBV7-9	CASSYRTSGRVEQFF	TGTGCCAGCAGCTACAGGACTAGCGGGAGGGTTGAGCAGTTCTTC
-	TRBJ1-5	-	TRBV6-5	CASSYGGEDQPQHF	TGTGCCAGCAGTTACGGCGGGGAGGATCAGCCCCAGCATTTT
-	TRBJ1-5	-	TRBV28	CASINLWGGNQPQHF	TGTGCCAGCATTAACCTTTGGGGGGGCAATCAGCCCCAGCATTTT
-	TRBJ2-1	TRBD2	TRBV4-2	CASSQVWTSSYNEQFF	TGTGCCAGCAGCCAAGTTTGGACTAGCAGTTACAATGAGCAGTTCTTC
-	TRBJ1-6	-	TRBV30	CAWSGTAYNSPLHF	TGTGCCTGGAGCGGGACGGCTTATAATTCACCCCTCCACTTT
-	TRBJ2-7	-	TRBV9	CASSVGADYEQYF	TGTGCCAGCAGCGTCGGTGCTGACTACGAGCAGTACTTC
-	TRBJ2-5	-	TRBV18	CASSPPTGQETQYF	TGTGCCAGCTCACCACCGACAGGCCAAGAGACCCAGTACTTC
-	TRBJ2-5	TRBD2	TRBV9	CASSVAGGRPQETQYF	TGTGCCAGCAGCGTAGCGGGCGGGAGGCCTCAAGAGACCCAGTACTTC
-	TRBJ2-7	TRBD1	TRBV18	CASSLLRQGYEQYF	TGTGCCAGCTCGCTCCTAAGACAGGGCTACGAGCAGTACTTC
-	TRBJ2-7	TRBD2	TRBV13	CASSMSGRVPYEQYF	TGTGCCAGCAGCATGAGCGGGAGGGTTCCCTACGAGCAGTACTTC
-	TRBJ2-7	-	TRBV19	CASSTRHVSSYEQYF	TGTGCCAGTAGTACCCGACACGTGAGCTCCTACGAGCAGTACTTC
-	TRBJ2-7	-	TRBV5-4	CASSSPTGTDEQYF	TGTGCCAGCAGCTCTCCGACAGGCACGGACGAGCAGTACTTC
once	TRBJ2-1	TRBD2	TRBV5-1	CASSLSAGGIYNEQFF	TGCGCCAGCAGCTTGTCCGCGGGAGGAATCTACAATGAGCAGTTCTTC
-	TRBJ2-7	-	TRBV19	CASSPASDSYEQYF	TGTGCCAGTAGTCCGGCTAGCGACTCCTACGAGCAGTACTTC
many	TRBJ1-2	-	TRBV28	CASSLNAASANGYTF	TGTGCCAGCAGTTTAAATGCGGCCAGTGCAAATGGCTACACCTTC